The clone carrying this TCR beta chain was picked up a small number of times. TCRdb independently ran MiXCR on the RACE reads; one entry per CDR3 protein. The sample lists 150,000 to 200,000 distinct CDR3 sequences; around 20% were seen once. Noted time point: patch test 1, 2 weeks after DPC sensitization. Treatment meaning: therapeutic diphenylcyclopropenone sensitization with weekly scalp DPC. The source of the sample is a study of human T cells and chemical hapten exposure. Study details: Patients, a majority of them female, were diagnosed with alopecia areata, totalis or universalis.

The sample in question was whole blood, obtained in connection with sensitization to the hapten diphenylcyclopropenone (DPC). The sequence came from a woman in her forties or fifties with alopecia areata. Some clones in this sample may be carry-over from other donors' samples.

The CDR3 sequence is CASSLDAGALWNEQFF. The CDR3 bases are TGTGCCAGCAGCTTAGACGCGGGAGCGCTCTGGAATGAGCAGTTCTTC. The chain combines TRBV7-8 with TRBJ2-1, with 7 bases lining up with TRBD2. Germline V gives CDR1 SGHVS, CDR2 FQNEAQ. This CDR3 spans 16 amino acids. V trimming: 1 base; J trimming: 7 bases; junction bases outside the gene matches: 10.